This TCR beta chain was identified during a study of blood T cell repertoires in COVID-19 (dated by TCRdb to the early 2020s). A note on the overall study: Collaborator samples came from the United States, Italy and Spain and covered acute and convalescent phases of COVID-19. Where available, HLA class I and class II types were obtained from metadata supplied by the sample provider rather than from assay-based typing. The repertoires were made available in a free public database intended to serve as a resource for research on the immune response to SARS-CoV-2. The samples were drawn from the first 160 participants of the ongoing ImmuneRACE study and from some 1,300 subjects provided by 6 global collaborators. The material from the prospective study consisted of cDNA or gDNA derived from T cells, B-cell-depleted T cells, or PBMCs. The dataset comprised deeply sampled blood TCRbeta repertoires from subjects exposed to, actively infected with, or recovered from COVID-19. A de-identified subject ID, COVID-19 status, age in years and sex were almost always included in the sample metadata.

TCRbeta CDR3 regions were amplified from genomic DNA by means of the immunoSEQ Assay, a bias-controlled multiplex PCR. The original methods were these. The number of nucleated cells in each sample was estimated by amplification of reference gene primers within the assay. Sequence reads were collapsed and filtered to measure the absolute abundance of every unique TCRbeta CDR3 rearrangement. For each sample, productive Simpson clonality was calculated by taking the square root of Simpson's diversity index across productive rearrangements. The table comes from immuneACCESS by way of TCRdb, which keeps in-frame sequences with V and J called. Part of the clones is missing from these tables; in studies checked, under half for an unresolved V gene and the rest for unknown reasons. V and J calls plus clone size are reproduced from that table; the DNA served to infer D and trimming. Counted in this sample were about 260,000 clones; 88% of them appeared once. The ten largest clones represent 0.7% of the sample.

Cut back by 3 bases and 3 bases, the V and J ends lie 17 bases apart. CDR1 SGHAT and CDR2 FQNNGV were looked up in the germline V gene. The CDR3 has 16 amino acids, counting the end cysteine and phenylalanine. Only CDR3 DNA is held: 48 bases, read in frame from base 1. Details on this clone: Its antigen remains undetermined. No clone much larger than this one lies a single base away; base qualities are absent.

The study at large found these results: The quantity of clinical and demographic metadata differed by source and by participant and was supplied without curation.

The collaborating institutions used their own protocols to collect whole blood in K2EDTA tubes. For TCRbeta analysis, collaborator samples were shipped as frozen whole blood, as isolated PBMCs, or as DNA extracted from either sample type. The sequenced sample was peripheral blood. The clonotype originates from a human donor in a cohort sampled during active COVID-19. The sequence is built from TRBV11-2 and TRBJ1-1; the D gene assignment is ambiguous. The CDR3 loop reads CASSFSALERDTEAFF. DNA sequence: TGTGCCAGCAGCTTCTCGGCACTCGAGAGGGACACTGAAGCTTTCTTT.